Listed here are 20 T cell receptor beta chains from one sample, sequenced in a study of T cells in Graves' hyperthyroidism and ophthalmopathy. The source material, RNA transcripts, was used to amplify TCR beta CDR3 regions. First-round RT-PCR with HTBI primers amplified the TCR CDR3 region. TCRdb reanalysed the multiplex PCR reads using MiXCR and keeps one entry per CDR3 protein. This sample has a few hundred thousand distinct CDR3 sequences, with approximately 23% found just once. Sequences were obtained from blood. These TCRs come from a woman between 65 and 79 years old with Graves' ophthalmopathy.

This clonotype was counted at least ten times. In nucleotides, the CDR3 is TGTGCCAGCAGTCCTTGGTTTCGAGAAGGACAAGAGACCCAGTACTTC. Translating gives CASSPWFREGQETQYF. The rearrangement uses TRBV28 and TRBJ2-5; the D is unclear. Germline CDR1 is MDHEN and CDR2 is SYDVKM. This CDR3 contains 16 residues. Between the trimmed V and J ends, which lost 5 bases and 2 bases, there was a span of 18 bases.

This clonotype appeared many times. This chain uses TRBV6-1 with TRBJ2-7, with TRBD1 identical over 9 bases. V shed 7 bases, J shed 3 bases, and the junction held 10 bases outside the gene matches. This CDR3 region has 15 residues. Germline V gene lookup returns CDR1 MNHNS and CDR2 SASEGT. The CDR3 reads CASTLRDRVGYEQYF. The DNA for the CDR3 is TGTGCCAGCACCCTCCGGGACAGGGTTGGCTACGAGCAGTACTTC.

This clonotype was counted ten times or more. The chain joins TRBV19 to TRBJ2-3, with 15 positions matching TRBD2. Losses at the gene ends were 5 bases for V and 1 base for J; bases not matched to a gene: 10. In germline, CDR1 is LNHDA, CDR2 SQIVND (reference sequence). The CDR3 runs to 19 residues. CDR3 sequence: CASSSGLAGGLRGTDTQYF. In DNA, the CDR3 is TGTGCCAGTAGTTCGGGACTAGCGGGAGGCCTTCGTGGCACAGATACGCAGTATTTT.

This clonotype came up a few times. This chain joins TRBV20-1 and TRBJ2-2; 7 bases map to TRBD2. Looked up from germline, CDR1 is DFQATT and CDR2 is SNEGSKA (reference sequence). Trimming cost V 1 base and J 4 bases; bases outside gene matches: 6. This CDR3 has 15 amino acids. CDR3 amino acids: CSARASGMGTGELFF. CDR3 bases: TGCAGTGCTAGAGCAAGCGGGATGGGCACCGGGGAGCTGTTTTTT.

The CDR3 is CASSLPGVREQFF. Here the CDR3 DNA reads TGTGCCAGCAGCTTACCCGGGGTTAGAGAGCAGTTCTTC. V is TRBV11-2 and J is TRBJ2-1, with D possibly TRBD2 on 5 matching bases. Per the germline V gene, CDR1 is SGHAT and CDR2 is FQNNGV. Trimming cost V 2 bases and J 10 bases, with 12 bases left between them. CDR3 length: 13 residues.

This clonotype was seen once. The chain is built from TRBV6-1 and TRBJ1-1, with TRBD1 matching over 9 bases. The CDR3 has 18 residues. J lost 2 bases, V lost 4 bases, and 14 bases had no gene match. Germline CDR1 MNHNS, CDR2 SASEGT. CDR3 in amino acids: CASSAAEPGQGINTEAFF. The CDR3 region has the DNA TGTGCCAGCAGTGCGGCCGAACCGGGACAGGGAATTAACACTGAAGCTTTCTTT.

Many counts were recorded for this clonotype. The chain couples TRBV12-3 or TRBV12-4 to TRBJ2-1; no reliable D call. V shed 5 bases and J shed 10 bases, with 9 bases lying between them. The CDR3 has 11 amino acids. CDR3 DNA: TGTGCCAGCAGTCCTAAGAGGGAGCAGTTCTTC. Protein: CASSPKREQFF.

The chain recombines TRBV30 with TRBJ1-2; D perhaps matches TRBD1 (6 bases). V lost 2 bases and J lost 8, with 15 bases in between. The V gene's germline CDR1 is GTSNPN and CDR2 SVGIG (reference sequence). The CDR3 has 13 residues. CDR3 loop: CAWSRSQGFGYTF. CDR3 bases: TGTGCCTGGAGTCGAAGCCAGGGGTTCGGCTACACCTTC.

This chain links TRBV28 with TRBJ2-3, with D perhaps TRBD1 (5 bases). The germline V gene has CDR1 MDHEN and CDR2 SYDVKM. The CDR3 loop spans 15 amino acids. Trimming took 1 base from V and 2 from J, leaving 10 bases between them. CDR3 amino acids: CASSLLGRNTDTQYF. As DNA, the CDR3 is TGTGCCAGCAGTTTATTGGGGCGGAACACAGATACGCAGTATTTT.

The chain employs TRBV5-1 and TRBJ2-1; 10 bases map to TRBD2. The junction had 3 bases not matched to a gene; V was cut back by 2 bases and J by 7 bases. Germline CDR1 reads SGHRS; CDR2 reads YFSETQ. The CDR3 runs to 14 residues. Written as DNA, the CDR3 is TGCGCCAGCAGCTTAACTAGCGGGACGAATGAGCAGTTCTTC. It is translated as CASSLTSGTNEQFF.

V and J are TRBV2 and TRBJ2-1, with D uncertain. There are 16 residues in the CDR3. Germline CDR1 SNHLY, CDR2 FYNNEI. V gave up 8 bases and J gave up 8 bases, with 25 bases separating them. The DNA of the CDR3 is TGTGCCAGCTCATACACCTGGGTCACGGTTCTAGATGAGCAGTTCTTC. This encodes CASSYTWVTVLDEQFF.

The table lists this clonotype with many counts. The rearrangement joins TRBV28 to TRBJ2-1; no reliable D call. V was shortened by 1 base and J by 4 bases, with 11 bases between the two germline ends. The CDR3 has 15 residues. CDR1 MDHEN and CDR2 SYDVKM come from the germline V gene. DNA for the CDR3: TGTGCCAGCAGTTTATTGGGGTTAAAGTACAATGAGCAGTTCTTC. Translation: CASSLLGLKYNEQFF.

This clonotype occurred many times. The J gene is TRBJ1-6, the V gene TRBV27, with D possibly TRBD1 on 5 matching bases. Trimming shortened V by 6 bases and J by 2 bases, and 17 bases separated the two germline ends. Germline V CDR1 and CDR2: MNHEY, SMNVEV (reference sequence). This CDR3 contains 17 residues. The CDR3 DNA follows: TGTGCCAGCAGACTCTGGGGACCCTCTCCCTATAATTCACCCCTCCACTTT. This gives the protein CASRLWGPSPYNSPLHF.

The chain has TRBV19 and TRBJ1-4, with 7 positions matching TRBD1. CDR1 LNHDA and CDR2 SQIVND come from the germline V gene (reference sequence). J was trimmed by 0 bases and V by 9 bases; bases with no gene match: 4. The CDR3 totals 14 residues. CDR3 protein: CASKGTATNEKLFF. The CDR3 nucleotides are TGTGCCAGCAAGGGGACAGCAACTAATGAAAAACTGTTTTTT.

The V and J genes are TRBV19 and TRBJ2-7, with a tentative D call TRBD1 (6 bases). Germline V gene lookup returns CDR1 LNHDA and CDR2 SQIVND (reference sequence). Trimming removed 5 bases at V and 5 bases at J, with 13 bases between. The CDR3 is 13 amino acids. CDR3 loop: CASSPPGEDEQYF. DNA for the CDR3: TGTGCCAGTAGTCCCCCAGGGGAAGACGAGCAGTACTTC.

This clonotype has only a few counts. The chain uses TRBV6-2 or TRBV6-3 and TRBJ2-7; TRBD1 aligns across 8 bases. V was pared by 6 bases and J by 4 bases, with 11 bases of the junction left unmatched. The CDR3 totals 15 residues. From germline, CDR1 is MNHEY and CDR2 SVGEGT. The CDR3 here is CASSQGAGGEYEQYF. The CDR3 DNA is TGTGCCAGCAGCCAAGGGGCAGGGGGCGAATACGAGCAGTACTTC.

The J gene is TRBJ2-6, the V gene TRBV12-3 or TRBV12-4, with 8 bases lining up with TRBD1. J lost 2 bases, V lost 6 bases, and 9 bases had no gene match. The CDR3 is 17 amino acids. The CDR3 spells CASSPDRGFAGANVLTF. As DNA, the CDR3 is TGTGCCAGCAGCCCAGACAGGGGTTTTGCTGGGGCCAACGTCCTGACTTTC.

The genes are TRBV10-3 and TRBJ2-1; 10 bases agree with TRBD1. The trim removed 8 bases at V and 6 bases at J, leaving 7 bases unmatched. This CDR3 spans 14 amino acids. Germline-derived CDR1 and CDR2 are ENHRY and SYGVKD. The CDR3 here is CAIGPGQGINEQFF. Written as DNA, the CDR3 is TGTGCCATCGGACCGGGACAGGGGATCAATGAGCAGTTCTTC.

This chain joins TRBV20-1 and TRBJ1-1, with TRBD1 matching 8 bases. The CDR3 is 10 amino acids. Trimming at V came to 5 bases and at J to 7 bases, leaving 0 bases not matched to a gene. Germline CDR1 reads DFQATT; CDR2 reads SNEGSKA (reference sequence). For the CDR3, the DNA is TGCAGTGCTGGACAGGGTGAAGCTTTCTTT. Translated: CSAGQGEAFF.

This clonotype was counted at least ten times. The genes are TRBV7-2 and TRBJ2-2; either TRBD1 or TRBD2 may supply D (5 bases each). Per the germline V gene, CDR1 is SGHTA and CDR2 is FQGNSA. The CDR3 contains 15 residues. V lost 1 base to trimming and J lost 3 bases, with 9 bases between them. The CDR3, as DNA: TGTGCCAGCAGCTTAGGGGGGAGCTACACCGGGGAGCTGTTTTTT. Residues: CASSLGGSYTGELFF. The full variable domain, rest sourced from reference TRBV7-2 and TRBJ2-2, is GAGVSQSPSNKVTEKGKDVELRCDPISGHTALYWYRQSLGQGLEFLIYFQGNSAPDKSGLPSDRFSAERTGGSVSTLTIQRTQQEDSAVYLCASSLGGSYTGELFFGEGSRLTVL.